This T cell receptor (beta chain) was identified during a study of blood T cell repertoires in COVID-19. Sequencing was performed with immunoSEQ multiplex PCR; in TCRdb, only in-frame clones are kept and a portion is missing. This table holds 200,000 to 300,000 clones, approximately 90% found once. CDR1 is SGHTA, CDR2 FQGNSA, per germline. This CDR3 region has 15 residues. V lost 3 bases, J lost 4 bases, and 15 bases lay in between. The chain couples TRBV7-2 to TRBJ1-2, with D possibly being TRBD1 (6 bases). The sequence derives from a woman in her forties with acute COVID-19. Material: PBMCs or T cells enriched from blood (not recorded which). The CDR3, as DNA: TGTGCCAGCAGCTTGACTGGCCAGGGGACCTATGGCTACACCTTC. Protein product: CASSLTGQGTYGYTF.